Shown below are 10 T cell receptor beta chains from a single sample sequenced in a study of T-cell memory formation after mild COVID-19. TCRdb used MiXCR to reprocess the 5' RACE reads, holding one entry per CDR3 protein. The sample includes about 200,000 distinct CDR3 sequences, over 7.5% seen only once; the top ten take 3.5% to 4%. Sequencing used PBMCs or a T cell subset sorted from them (not recorded which). The receptors stem from a man younger than 35 who had mild COVID-19 (a few samples of this study predate the infection). Cell type and time point are not known.

The rearrangement joins TRBV30 to TRBJ2-1, with 9 bases matching TRBD1. The V gene end was trimmed by 4 bases and the J gene end by 4 bases; junction bases not matched to a gene: 8. CDR1 and CDR2 (germline): GTSNPN, SVGIG (reference sequence). This CDR3 has 15 residues. The CDR3 DNA reads as TGTGCCTGGACCCTCGGACAGGGGAAGTACAATGAGCAGTTCTTC. This encodes CAWTLGQGKYNEQFF.

This clonotype was counted many times. The chain combines TRBV7-9 with TRBJ2-7; a weak D match, TRBD1 (5 bases). Between the trimmed V and J ends, which lost 1 base and 2 bases, there was a span of 9 bases. This CDR3 is built from 14 residues. CDR1 is SEHNR and CDR2 is FQNEAQ in the germline V gene (reference sequence). CDR3 bases: TGTGCCAGCAGCTTAGATCAGGGTCCCTACGAGCAGTACTTC. It encodes CASSLDQGPYEQYF.

This rearrangement joins TRBV12-5 to TRBJ2-7; perhaps TRBD2 as D (6 bases). Per germline, CDR1 LGHNT and CDR2 FRNRAP. The CDR3 runs to 14 residues. Trimming shortened V by 5 bases and J by 1 base, and 12 bases separated the two germline ends. The CDR3 here is CASGLLGGSYEQYF. The CDR3 nucleotides read TGTGCTAGTGGTCTCCTGGGGGGTTCCTACGAGCAGTACTTC. Supplemented by reference TRBV12-5 and TRBJ2-7, the full variable domain reads DARVTQTPRHKVTEMGQEVTMRCQPILGHNTVFWYRQTMMQGLELLAYFRNRAPLDDSGMPKDRFSAEMPDATLATLKIQPSEPRDSAVYFCASGLLGGSYEQYFGPGTRLTVT.

This clonotype was seen a few times. This rearrangement joins TRBV6-6 to TRBJ1-4; 7 nucleotides agree with TRBD1. This CDR3 is built from 15 residues. The trim removed 5 bases at V and 8 bases at J, leaving 11 bases unmatched. CDR1 is MNHNY and CDR2 is SVGAGI in the germline V gene (reference sequence). CDR3 protein: CASSPQGVGTEKLFF. CDR3 DNA: TGTGCCAGCAGTCCTCAGGGGGTAGGGACGGAAAAACTGTTTTTT.

This clonotype was picked up many times. The genes are TRBV7-9 and TRBJ1-6; D is unresolved. V lost 1 base and J lost 8, with 9 bases in between. Germline values: CDR1 SEHNR, CDR2 FQNEAQ (reference sequence). CDR3 length: 14 amino acids. The CDR3 DNA follows: TGTGCCAGCAGCTTAGTAGATGGGGATTCACCCCTCCACTTT. It is translated as CASSLVDGDSPLHF.

This clonotype has just a few counts. The chain links TRBV7-2 to TRBJ2-5; no reliable D call. CDR1 is SGHTA and CDR2 is FQGNSA in the germline V gene. The CDR3 covers 14 residues. V lost 1 base and J lost 4, with 10 bases in between. The CDR3: CASSLGGVRETQYF. CDR3 bases: TGTGCCAGCAGCTTAGGTGGGGTCCGAGAGACCCAGTACTTC.

This clonotype was found a few times. The chain employs TRBV3-1 and TRBJ1-1; the D is unclear. Germline values: CDR1 LGHDT, CDR2 YNNKEL (reference sequence). This CDR3 has 13 residues. Deletions cut 1 base from V and 6 bases from J, with 9 bases between. The CDR3 nucleotides read TGTGCCAGCAGCCAAGGGAAAAGATCTGAAGCTTTCTTT. Translation: CASSQGKRSEAFF.

This clonotype was detected only a few times. The chain employs TRBV5-4 and TRBJ2-1, with D possibly matching TRBD2 (7 bases). Per the germline V gene, CDR1 is SGHNT and CDR2 is YYREEE (reference sequence). The CDR3 contains 13 residues. V lost 7 bases and J lost 7, with 15 bases in between. The CDR3 is CASLWGGRNEQFF. As DNA, the CDR3 is TGTGCCAGCTTGTGGGGGGGCAGGAATGAGCAGTTCTTC.

The genes are TRBV20-1 and TRBJ1-3; weak D call: TRBD1 (5 bases). The V end was cut by 3 bases, the J end by 4 bases, with 22 bases between. This CDR3 has 17 amino acids. From germline, CDR1 is DFQATT and CDR2 SNEGSKA (reference sequence). CDR3 nucleotide sequence: TGCAGTGCTAGGGGTCCAGGGACTTCATCTCGCGGAAACACCATATATTTT. Residues: CSARGPGTSSRGNTIYF.

This clonotype was counted many times. The V call is TRBV4-1, the J call TRBJ2-2; 13 bases match TRBD2. This CDR3 has 17 residues. The junction had 3 bases not matched to a gene; V was cut back by 1 base and J by 4 bases. Per germline, CDR1 MGHRA and CDR2 YSYEKL. The CDR3 sequence is CASSQGLAGGRTGELFF. CDR3 nucleotides: TGCGCCAGCAGCCAAGGACTAGCGGGGGGCCGCACCGGGGAGCTGTTTTTT.